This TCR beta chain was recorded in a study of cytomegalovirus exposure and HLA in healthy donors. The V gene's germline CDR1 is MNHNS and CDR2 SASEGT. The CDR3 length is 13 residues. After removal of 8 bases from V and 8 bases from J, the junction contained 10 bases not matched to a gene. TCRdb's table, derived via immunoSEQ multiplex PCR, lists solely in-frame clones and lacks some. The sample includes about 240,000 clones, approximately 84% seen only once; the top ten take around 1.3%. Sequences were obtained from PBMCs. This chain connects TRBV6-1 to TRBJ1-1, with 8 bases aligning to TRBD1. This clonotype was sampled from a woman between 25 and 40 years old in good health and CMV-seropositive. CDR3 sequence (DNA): TGTGCCAGCGGGGGGGACAGGTCGGTGGAAGCTTTCTTT. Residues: CASGGDRSVEAFF.